This T cell receptor (beta chain) was obtained from a study of blood T cell repertoires in COVID-19. Study details: There were acute and convalescent COVID-19 samples, and they came from the United States, Italy and Spain. PBMCs, B-cell-depleted T cells, or T cells provided the cDNA or gDNA that made up the material.

Original handling: For nucleated cells, counts were estimated from reference gene primer amplification. Sequenced by immunoSEQ multiplex PCR; TCRdb stores in-frame clones only, minus some. V and J calls and clone size are those listed in that table; D and trimming were worked out from the DNA. The sample holds roughly 82,000 clones, almost 85% seen once. The sequenced sample consisted of peripheral blood. The clonotype comes from a man between 60 and 70 years old with acute or convalescent COVID-19.

In DNA, the CDR3 is TGCAGCGTCGAGAGGACAGGGGCGGCAGGCTACACCTTC. It is translated as CSVERTGAAGYTF. The chain recombines TRBV29-1 with TRBJ1-2; 9 bases map to TRBD1. Germline CDR1 SQVTM, CDR2 ANQGSEA. V trimming: 6 bases; J trimming: 8 bases; junction bases outside the gene matches: 10. This CDR3 contains 13 residues.